Presented here are 30 T cell receptor beta chains from one specimen sequenced in a study of T cell responses to AZD1222 COVID-19 vaccine. Produced via immunoSEQ multiplex PCR; TCRdb's table is partial and in-frame only. The sample lists 70,000 or so clones, around 86% occurring once. The material was peripheral blood, obtained on day 0 of AZD1222 vaccination. Every receptor here comes from an adult in good health.

The chain has TRBV7-2 and TRBJ1-1, with unresolved D. The germline V and J ends were trimmed by 4 bases and 2 bases, with 8 bases remaining between them. The CDR3 runs to 13 residues. CDR1 and CDR2 from the germline V gene are SGHTA and FQGNSA. In DNA form, the CDR3 reads TGTGCCAGCAGCTACACGGGAAACACTGAAGCTTTCTTT. Residues: CASSYTGNTEAFF.

The rearrangement links TRBV5-1 to TRBJ1-2, with 7 bases identical to TRBD1. Germline CDR1 and CDR2: SGHRS and YFSETQ. There are 11 residues in the CDR3. The CDR3, as DNA: TGCGTTACAGGGGAAAACTATGGCTACACCTTC. Translating it yields CVTGENYGYTF.

The genes are TRBV7-9 and TRBJ1-1; perhaps TRBD1 as D (5 bases). CDR1 is SEHNR, CDR2 FQNEAQ, per germline (reference sequence). Trimming removed 0 bases at V and 0 bases at J, with 8 bases between. The CDR3 spans 15 residues. The CDR3 loop is CASSLAGLMNTEAFF. The CDR3 DNA sequence: TGTGCCAGCAGCTTAGCGGGGCTCATGAACACTGAAGCTTTCTTT. Full variable domain (remainder filled in from reference TRBV7-9 and TRBJ1-1): DTGVSQNPRHKITKRGQNVTFRCDPISEHNRLYWYRQTLGQGPEFLTYFQNEAQLEKSRLLSDRFSAERPKGSFSTLEIQRTEQGDSAMYLCASSLAGLMNTEAFFGQGTRLTVV.

The J gene is TRBJ1-1, the V gene TRBV24-1; no firm D call. The CDR3 has 12 amino acids. CDR1 is KGHDR, CDR2 SFDVKD, per germline. V lost 3 bases, J lost 10 bases, and 11 bases lay in between. The CDR3 is CATSDPGRRAFF. DNA for the CDR3: TGTGCCACCAGTGATCCGGGTCGTAGAGCTTTCTTT.

V and J are TRBV29-1 and TRBJ1-2; TRBD1 is a possible D gene (5 bases). V lost 2 bases and J lost 7, with 14 bases in between. CDR3 length equals 13 residues. The germline V gene has CDR1 SQVTM and CDR2 ANQGSEA. The CDR3 spells CSVETGGVRGYTF. CDR3 in DNA: TGCAGCGTTGAAACAGGTGGGGTACGTGGCTACACCTTC.

The J gene is TRBJ1-2, the V gene TRBV7-8; D is possibly TRBD1 (5 bases). Germline CDR1 SGHVS, CDR2 FQNEAQ. Trimming cost V 5 bases and J 1 base, with 8 bases left between them. The CDR3 spans 13 residues. Here the CDR3 DNA reads TGTGCCAGCAGCCCAAGGGGTAACTATGGCTACACCTTC. Translated: CASSPRGNYGYTF. The full variable domain, its missing parts supplied by reference TRBV7-8 and TRBJ1-2, is GAGVSQSPRYKVAKRGQDVALRCDPISGHVSLFWYQQALGQGPEFLTYFQNEAQLDKSGLPSDRFFAERPEGSVSTLKIQRTQQEDSAVYLCASSPRGNYGYTFGSGTRLTVV.

This sequence joins TRBV5-6 and TRBJ1-1; 10 bases are shared with TRBD1. Per germline, CDR1 SGHDT and CDR2 YYEEEE. The CDR3 totals 15 residues. V lost 1 base, J lost 7 bases, and 7 bases stayed unmatched. The CDR3 bases are TGTGCCAGCAGCTTGCCCGACAGGGGGCCAGGTGAAGCTTTCTTT. Protein: CASSLPDRGPGEAFF.

The chain recombines TRBV19 with TRBJ1-5, with D uncertain. CDR3 size: 14 residues. Germline CDR1 reads LNHDA; CDR2 reads SQIVND (reference sequence). Trimming shortened V by 8 bases and J by 9 bases, and 20 bases separated the two germline ends. The CDR3 reads CASQEDAYVRPQHF. The CDR3 region has the DNA TGTGCCAGTCAGGAGGACGCCTACGTGAGGCCCCAGCATTTT.

Here the CDR3 DNA reads TGTGCCAGCAGCTTAGATGGTACGTCCTACGAGCAGTACTTC. It encodes CASSLDGTSYEQYF. V is TRBV11-3 and J is TRBJ2-7; no firm D call. The CDR3 extends over 14 amino acids. CDR1 and CDR2 from the germline V gene are SGHNT and YENEEA. With 0 bases removed from V and 1 base from J, the gap between germline ends came to 7 bases.

The rearrangement uses TRBV2 and TRBJ1-3, with 7 bases aligning to TRBD1. The CDR3 length is 13 residues. Germline-derived CDR1 and CDR2 are SNHLY and FYNNEI. The junction had 2 bases not matched to a gene; V was cut back by 7 bases and J by 2 bases. DNA of the CDR3: TGTGCCAGCACGCAGGGGGCTGGAAACACCATATATTTT. This codes for CASTQGAGNTIYF.

This clone was picked up a small number of times. The chain recombines TRBV7-2 with TRBJ2-3; 9 nucleotides align to TRBD2. CDR3 length: 14 amino acids. Trimming cost V 5 bases and J 2 bases; bases outside gene matches: 2. Germline V lookup: CDR1 SGHTA, CDR2 FQGNSA. CDR3 sequence: CASSEGLATDTQYF. The CDR3, as DNA: TGTGCCAGCAGCGAGGGACTAGCCACAGATACGCAGTATTTT.

The chain is built from TRBV2 and TRBJ2-7; 11 nucleotides align to TRBD1. This CDR3 is built from 15 residues. CDR1 and CDR2 from the germline V gene are SNHLY and FYNNEI. V lost 1 base and J lost 1; bases outside the gene matches: 0. In DNA form, the CDR3 reads TGTGCCAGCAGTGAAGGGGACAGGGGGTCCTACGAGCAGTACTTC. Translating gives CASSEGDRGSYEQYF.

CDR3 loop: CASSPTGGLGYNEQFF. CDR3 in DNA: TGTGCCAGCAGTCCAACGGGGGGGTTGGGGTACAATGAGCAGTTCTTC. The chain employs TRBV28 and TRBJ2-1; 8 bases are a match to TRBD2. The CDR3 contains 16 residues. The germline gives CDR1 MDHEN, CDR2 SYDVKM. V was clipped by 5 bases and J by 4 bases; unmatched bases: 10.

The chain links TRBV7-2 to TRBJ2-5, with D tentatively TRBD1 (5 bases). CDR1 and CDR2 from the germline V gene are SGHTA and FQGNSA. V was clipped by 5 bases and J by 4 bases, with 14 bases between them. This CDR3 has 14 amino acids. CDR3 sequence reads: CASSPGFQGETQYF. The CDR3 nucleotides read TGTGCCAGCAGCCCAGGGTTCCAAGGAGAGACCCAGTACTTC.

The chain uses TRBV6-4 and TRBJ2-1, with TRBD2 matching 10 bases. This CDR3 region has 15 residues. The V gene end was trimmed by 0 bases and the J gene end by 8 bases; junction bases not matched to a gene: 4. Germline V lookup: CDR1 MRHNA, CDR2 SNTAGT. The CDR3 nucleotides read TGTGCCAGCAGTGACTCTAGCGGGGGGCCCGATGAGCAGTTCTTC. It yields the protein CASSDSSGGPDEQFF.

The rearrangement joins TRBV5-8 to TRBJ1-2; unclear D gene. Trimming removed 3 bases at V and 8 bases at J, with 20 bases between. Germline V CDR1 and CDR2: SGHTS, YDEGEE. The length of the CDR3 is 15 residues. The CDR3 DNA sequence: TGTGCCAGCAGCTCGCTTCGGATTGGTTTGGAAGGCTACACCTTC. Protein product: CASSSLRIGLEGYTF.

V usage is TRBV19 and J usage is TRBJ1-2; D call uncertain. Germline CDR1 reads LNHDA; CDR2 reads SQIVND (reference sequence). The V end lost 1 base, the J end lost 4 bases, and 16 bases lay between the germline ends. The CDR3 is 16 residues long. The CDR3 coding sequence is TGTGCCAGTAGTATAGCGGCTCGGTCAGGAGCCTATGGCTACACCTTC. Protein sequence: CASSIAARSGAYGYTF.

This chain uses TRBV2 with TRBJ1-6, with 11 bases lining up with TRBD1. Losses at the gene ends were 2 bases for V and 9 bases for J; bases not matched to a gene: 3. Germline V gene data show CDR1 as SNHLY and CDR2 as FYNNEI. There are 15 residues in the CDR3. The CDR3 DNA sequence: TGTGCCAGCAGTGAAAGGGACAGGGGGAGTTCACCCCTCCACTTT. Translated: CASSERDRGSSPLHF.

The chain links TRBV28 to TRBJ2-1; possible D gene TRBD2, 5 bases. V dropped 6 bases and J dropped 6 bases, with 6 bases sitting between them. CDR1 and CDR2 (germline): MDHEN, SYDVKM. The CDR3 runs 11 residues. The CDR3 loop reads CASRAANEQFF. The DNA for the CDR3 is TGTGCCAGCAGAGCGGCCAATGAGCAGTTCTTC.

The genes are TRBV3-1 (or the pseudogene TRBV3-2) and TRBJ1-2; D is uncertain. Germline CDR1 reads LGHDT; CDR2 reads YNNKEL (reference sequence). Deletions cut 1 base from V and 2 bases from J, with 14 bases between. There are 16 residues in the CDR3. CDR3 protein: CASSQGPWLTNYGYTF. In DNA, the CDR3 is TGTGCCAGCAGCCAAGGTCCGTGGCTAACGAACTATGGCTACACCTTC.

This clone occurred once. V gene TRBV5-1 combines with J gene TRBJ1-2; no reliable D call. Trimming removed 4 bases at V and 4 bases at J, with 11 bases between. Germline V gives CDR1 SGHRS, CDR2 YFSETQ. CDR3 length: 13 amino acids. The CDR3 nucleotides are TGCGCCAGCAGCCCGGAGGGTGGCTATGGCTACACCTTC. Amino acid sequence: CASSPEGGYGYTF. The complete variable domain, with remaining parts taken from reference TRBV5-1 and TRBJ1-2, reads KAGVTQTPRYLIKTRGQQVTLSCSPISGHRSVSWYQQTPGQGLQFLFEYFSETQRNKGNFPGRFSGRQFSNSRSEMNVSTLELGDSALYLCASSPEGGYGYTFGSGTRLTVV.

The V call is TRBV7-2, the J call TRBJ2-7; TRBD1 matches at 7 bases. Germline loops: CDR1 SGHTA, CDR2 FQGNSA. V shed 5 bases and J 1 base; nucleotides not matched to a gene: 8. The CDR3 runs to 15 residues. The CDR3 here is CASSLKQGTSYEQYF. Written as DNA, the CDR3 is TGTGCCAGCAGCCTAAAACAGGGGACATCCTACGAGCAGTACTTC.

V and J are TRBV30 and TRBJ1-5, with TRBD1 as a possible D gene (5 bases). The V gene's germline CDR1 is GTSNPN and CDR2 SVGIG (reference sequence). The ends were cut back, 3 bases at V and 5 bases at J, with 11 bases in the middle. The CDR3 loop spans 13 amino acids. The CDR3 loop reads CAWRPQGDQPQHF. The CDR3 DNA sequence: TGTGCCTGGAGGCCCCAAGGGGATCAGCCCCAGCATTTT.

This rearrangement joins TRBV30 to TRBJ2-1, with D perhaps TRBD2 (6 bases). Germline loops: CDR1 GTSNPN, CDR2 SVGIG (reference sequence). This CDR3 is built from 14 residues. Trimming shortened V by 4 bases and J by 8 bases, and 18 bases separated the two germline ends. CDR3 amino acids: CAWKTGVGFDEQFF. The CDR3 nucleotides are TGTGCCTGGAAGACGGGAGTGGGTTTTGATGAGCAGTTCTTC.

Written as DNA, the CDR3 is TGTGCCAGCAGTTACCCTCAGAACGAGCAGTACTTC. This translates into CASSYPQNEQYF. The rearrangement joins TRBV6-2 or TRBV6-3 to TRBJ2-7; D is ambiguous. V was pared by 2 bases and J by 5 bases, with 7 bases between. CDR1 and CDR2 from the germline V gene are MNHEY and SVGEGT. The CDR3 has 12 residues.

The rearrangement joins TRBV28 to TRBJ2-7; weak D call: TRBD2 (5 bases). Germline values: CDR1 MDHEN, CDR2 SYDVKM. V lost 6 bases and J lost 2, with 14 bases in between. The CDR3 consists of 14 residues. CDR3 in amino acids: CASRPGSPAYEQYF. In nucleotides, the CDR3 is TGTGCCAGCAGGCCGGGATCACCAGCCTACGAGCAGTACTTC.

The rearrangement links TRBV6-5 to TRBJ2-5, with D maybe TRBD2 (6 bases). This CDR3 has 14 residues. CDR1 is MNHEY, CDR2 SVGAGI, per germline. The V gene lost 0 bases and the J gene lost 2 bases, with 7 bases spanning the gap. The CDR3 region has the DNA TGTGCCAGCAGTTACTCGGCGGGGCAAGAGACCCAGTACTTC. It is translated as CASSYSAGQETQYF.

The genes are TRBV15 and TRBJ1-4; 7 bases agree with TRBD1. The V gene's germline CDR1 is LNHNV and CDR2 YYDKDF (reference sequence). The CDR3 is made up of 16 amino acids. Germline trimming cut 1 base from V and 4 bases from J; bases unmatched to any gene: 6. The CDR3 DNA is TGTGCCACCAGCAGAGGGGGGACAGATTTTAATGAAAAACTGTTTTTT. Protein sequence: CATSRGGTDFNEKLFF. Based on the CDR3 plus reference TRBV15 and TRBJ1-4, the full variable domain is DAMVIQNPRYQVTQFGKPVTLSCSQTLNHNVMYWYQQKSSQAPKLLFHYYDKDFNNEADTPDNFQSRRPNTSFCFLDIRSPGLGDTAMYLCATSRGGTDFNEKLFFGSGTQLSVL.

The chain joins TRBV28 to TRBJ1-6; D is undetermined. V lost 7 bases, J lost 7 bases, and 5 bases lay in between. The CDR3 contains 11 residues. CDR1 MDHEN and CDR2 SYDVKM come from the germline V gene. This chain's CDR3 is CASKINSPLHF. The CDR3 DNA follows: TGTGCCAGCAAAATAAATTCACCCCTCCACTTT. Using reference TRBV28 and TRBJ1-6 for the parts outside the CDR3, the full variable domain is DVKVTQSSRYLVKRTGEKVFLECVQDMDHENMFWYRQDPGLGLRLIYFSYDVKMKEKGDIPEGYSVSREKKERFSLILESASTNQTSMYLCASKINSPLHFGNGTRLTVT.

The chain recombines TRBV5-1 with TRBJ1-1; D gene unclear. Germline CDR1 is SGHRS and CDR2 is YFSETQ. This CDR3 is built from 14 residues. Between the trimmed V and J ends, which lost 0 bases and 4 bases, there was a span of 10 bases. CDR3 loop: CASSLEGFLTEAFF. The CDR3 DNA reads as TGCGCCAGCAGCTTGGAAGGTTTCCTCACTGAAGCTTTCTTT.